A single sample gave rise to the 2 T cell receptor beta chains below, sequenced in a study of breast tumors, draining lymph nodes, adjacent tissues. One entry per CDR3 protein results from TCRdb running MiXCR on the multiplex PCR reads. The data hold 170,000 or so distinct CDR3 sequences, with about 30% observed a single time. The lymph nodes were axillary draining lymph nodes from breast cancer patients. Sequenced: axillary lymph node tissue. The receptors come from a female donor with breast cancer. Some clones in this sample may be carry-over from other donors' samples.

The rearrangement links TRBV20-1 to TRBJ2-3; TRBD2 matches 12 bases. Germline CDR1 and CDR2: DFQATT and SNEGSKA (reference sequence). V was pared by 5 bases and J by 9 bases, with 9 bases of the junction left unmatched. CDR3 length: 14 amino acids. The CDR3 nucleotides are TGCAGTGCTGGACTAGCGGGAACATTAGCCACGCAGTATTTT. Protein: CSAGLAGTLATQYF.

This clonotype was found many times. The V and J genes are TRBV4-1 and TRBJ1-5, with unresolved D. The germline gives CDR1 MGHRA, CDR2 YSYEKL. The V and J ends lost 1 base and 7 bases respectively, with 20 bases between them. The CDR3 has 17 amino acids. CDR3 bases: TGCGCCAGCAGCCAAGGAAGTTTGCGATCAACGTTCCAGCCCCAGCATTTT. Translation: CASSQGSLRSTFQPQHF.